The text below deals with one T cell receptor beta chain. This record comes from a study of blood T cell repertoires in COVID-19. The method was immunoSEQ multiplex PCR; TCRdb's version includes in-frame clones alone and lacks a portion of them. The repertoire holds some 80,000 clones, with around 80% as singletons. The CDR3 has 17 amino acids. Germline V gene lookup returns CDR1 MNHEY and CDR2 SMNVEV (reference sequence). With V trimmed by 2 bases and J by 1 base, 10 bases remained unmatched. J is TRBJ1-1 and V is TRBV27, with 7 bases aligning to TRBD1. Sequencing was performed on peripheral blood. The receptor was isolated from a woman in her 70s with acute or convalescent COVID-19. The CDR3 bases are TGTGCCAGCAGTTTAAAGGGACAGAGCAGGGCGAACACTGAAGCTTTCTTT. Translation: CASSLKGQSRANTEAFF.